Shown below are 13 T cell receptor beta chains from a single sample sequenced in a study of T cells in Graves' hyperthyroidism and ophthalmopathy. Amplified regions were TCR beta CDR3 sequences from RNA transcripts. The HTBI primer set was used in a first-round RT-PCR of the TCR CDR3. MiXCR was run by TCRdb on the multiplex PCR reads, yielding one entry per CDR3 protein. The sample yields 300,000 to 400,000 distinct CDR3 sequences, approximately 18% seen once. The sample consisted of blood. These receptor sequences come from a woman between 50 and 59 years old with Graves' hyperthyroidism.

Many counts were recorded for this clonotype. This rearrangement joins TRBV6-1 to TRBJ2-7, with D possibly matching TRBD2 (6 bases). This CDR3 is 15 amino acids long. The germline gives CDR1 MNHNS, CDR2 SASEGT. Trimming took 3 bases from V and 5 from J, leaving 17 bases between them. This CDR3 is CASSEDTGAPNEQYV. DNA of the CDR3: TGTGCCAGCAGTGAGGATACGGGAGCTCCCAACGAGCAGTACGTC.

This clonotype was seen only a few times. The chain joins TRBV19 to TRBJ1-5; 11 bases line up with TRBD1. This CDR3 has 13 amino acids. The germline V gene has CDR1 LNHDA and CDR2 SQIVND (reference sequence). Trimming cost V 7 bases and J 6 bases; bases outside gene matches: 2. For the CDR3, the DNA is TGTGCCAGTACCGGGACAGGGGGTCAGCCCCAGCATTTT. It specifies CASTGTGGQPQHF. The full variable domain, rest sourced from reference TRBV19 and TRBJ1-5, is DGGITQSPKYLFRKEGQNVTLSCEQNLNHDAMYWYRQDPGQGLRLIYYSQIVNDFQKGDIAEGYSVSREKKESFPLTVTSAQKNPTAFYLCASTGTGGQPQHFGDGTRLSIL.

In this sample, this clonotype turned up a few times. This sequence joins TRBV2 and TRBJ2-2; D not resolved. The CDR3 is 12 residues long. Germline V CDR1 and CDR2: SNHLY, FYNNEI. V was shortened by 6 bases and J by 6 bases, with 8 bases between the two germline ends. CDR3 region: CASRVTSGELFF. The CDR3 coding sequence is TGTGCCAGCAGAGTTACATCCGGGGAGCTGTTTTTT.

Many counts were recorded for this clonotype. The rearrangement joins TRBV6-5 to TRBJ1-1; D remains ambiguous. The CDR3 runs to 13 residues. V lost 2 bases, J lost 7 bases, and 11 bases lay in between. The germline V gene has CDR1 MNHEY and CDR2 SVGAGI. In DNA, the CDR3 is TGTGCCAGCAGTTACATAAGGGATATTGAAGCTTTCTTT. This codes for CASSYIRDIEAFF.

The chain is built from TRBV14 and TRBJ2-7; D gene uncertain. The germline gives CDR1 SGHDN, CDR2 FVKESK. The germline V and J ends were trimmed by 1 base and 7 bases, with 14 bases remaining between them. The CDR3 totals 14 residues. CDR3 amino acids: CASSQVWAFGEQYF. CDR3 in DNA: TGTGCCAGCAGCCAAGTCTGGGCTTTCGGTGAGCAGTACTTC.

This clonotype was seen ten or more times. The J gene is TRBJ1-4, the V gene TRBV10-2; D gene uncertain. Trimming cost V 0 bases and J 0 bases, with 8 bases left between them. Germline-derived CDR1 and CDR2 are WSHSY and SAAADI. There are 16 residues in the CDR3. This CDR3 reads CASSESNAATNEKLFF. The CDR3 DNA reads as TGCGCCAGCAGTGAGTCGAATGCCGCAACTAATGAAAAACTGTTTTTT.

This chain links TRBV7-6 with TRBJ2-2, with D maybe TRBD2 (5 bases). Germline CDR1 is SGHVS and CDR2 is FNYEAQ. The V and J ends lost 5 bases and 5 bases respectively, with 9 bases between them. The CDR3 sequence is 13 residues long. DNA for the CDR3: TGTGCCAGCAGCGGTACTAGGACCGGGGAGCTGTTTTTT. Translated, it gives CASSGTRTGELFF.

This CDR3 reads CASSLQQGTGELFF. In DNA form, the CDR3 reads TGTGCCAGCAGCTTACAACAGGGTACCGGGGAGCTGTTTTTT. The V gene is TRBV7-9, the J gene TRBJ2-2; maybe TRBD1 (6 bases). Germline V gives CDR1 SEHNR, CDR2 FQNEAQ (reference sequence). The V end was cut by 2 bases, the J end by 5 bases, with 9 bases between. The CDR3 runs to 14 residues.

In its sample, this clonotype was seen many times. The J gene is TRBJ1-1, the V gene TRBV6-1; D gene ambiguous. The CDR3 consists of 13 residues. Per the germline V gene, CDR1 is MNHNS and CDR2 is SASEGT. V lost 6 bases, J lost 4 bases, and 12 bases lay in between. The CDR3 spells CASRDRGGTEAFF. CDR3 nucleotide sequence: TGTGCCAGCAGAGACCGGGGTGGCACTGAAGCTTTCTTT.

This clonotype has a count of ten or more. The V gene is TRBV12-3 or TRBV12-4, the J gene TRBJ1-2, with 10 bases matching TRBD1. The CDR3 sequence is 16 residues long. V dropped 1 base and J dropped 3; count of bases not matched to a gene: 5. The CDR3 here is CASSLGTGGTDYGYTF. Here the CDR3 DNA reads TGTGCCAGCAGTTTAGGGACAGGGGGGACAGACTATGGCTACACCTTC.

The V and J genes are TRBV27 and TRBJ1-6; D may be TRBD1 (5 bases). This CDR3 has 13 amino acids. Trimming took 2 bases from V and 13 from J, leaving 12 bases between them. The V gene's germline CDR1 is MNHEY and CDR2 SMNVEV (reference sequence). The DNA for the CDR3 is TGTGCCAGCAGTTTAAGGGACTACAGCCCCCTCCACTTT. Residues: CASSLRDYSPLHF.

Concerning this clonotype itself: Possible read error: a much larger clone is one base away. This chain links TRBV7-9 with TRBJ1-1; D call uncertain. Germline-derived CDR1 and CDR2 are SEHNR and FQNEAQ (reference sequence). The CDR3 has 13 residues. The CDR3 is CASGLTGDQKAFF. In DNA form, the CDR3 reads TGTGCCAGCGGCTTAACCGGGGATCAAAAAGCTTTCTTT.

The chain joins TRBV20-1 to TRBJ2-1; no clear D. The V end was cut by 4 bases, the J end by 6 bases, with 10 bases between. Germline lookup yields CDR1 DFQATT and CDR2 SNEGSKA (reference sequence). This CDR3 comprises 12 residues. The CDR3 bases are TGCAGTGCTAAAGGCCCACCCAATGAGCAGTTCTTC. Translating it yields CSAKGPPNEQFF.